The sequence of this T cell receptor beta chain was determined in a study of brain T cells in children with intractable seizures. This clone is labeled medium-sized. Its antigen is unknown. Study-wide results and caveats: Top 50 brain clonotypes included both public and private clones.

The sequenced cases were selected for having the highest brain T cell transcript signatures. This CDR3 comprises 15 residues. The germline V gene has CDR1 MDHEN and CDR2 SYDVKM. V lost 4 bases to trimming and J lost 3 bases; unmatched junction nucleotides: 7. Sequencing used immunoSEQ multiplex PCR; TCRdb keeps in-frame clones, though not all of them. Of some 10,000 clones in the sample, 69% were seen once. V usage is TRBV28 and J usage is TRBJ1-1; 8 bases line up with TRBD1. The TCR originated in a girl aged 2-15 years with tuberous sclerosis and intractable seizures. The sample in question was resected brain tissue, obtained at surgery. The CDR3 reads CASSSTQGEYTEAFF. Here the CDR3 DNA reads TGTGCCAGCAGTTCTACACAGGGGGAGTACACTGAAGCTTTCTTT. The full variable domain, in which reference TRBV28 and TRBJ1-1 provide the parts outside the CDR3, is DVKVTQSSRYLVKRTGEKVFLECVQDMDHENMFWYRQDPGLGLRLIYFSYDVKMKEKGDIPEGYSVSREKKERFSLILESASTNQTSMYLCASSSTQGEYTEAFFGQGTRLTVV.